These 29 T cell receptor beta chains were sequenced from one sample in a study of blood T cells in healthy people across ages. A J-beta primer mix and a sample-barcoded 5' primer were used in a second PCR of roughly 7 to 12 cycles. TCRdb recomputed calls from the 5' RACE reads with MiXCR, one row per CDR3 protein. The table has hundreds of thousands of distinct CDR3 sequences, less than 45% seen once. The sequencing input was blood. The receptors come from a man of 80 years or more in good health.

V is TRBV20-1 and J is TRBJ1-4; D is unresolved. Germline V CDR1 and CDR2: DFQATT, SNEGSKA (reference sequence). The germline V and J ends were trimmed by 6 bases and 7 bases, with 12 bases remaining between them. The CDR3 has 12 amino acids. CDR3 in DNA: TGCAGTGCACATGGAGGTAGTGAAAAACTGTTTTTT. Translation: CSAHGGSEKLFF.

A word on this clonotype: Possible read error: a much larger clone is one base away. The DNA of the CDR3 is TGCGCCAGCAGCTTGGAGGGCAGCAACAATGAGCAGTACTTC. It yields the protein CASSLEGSNNEQYF. J is TRBJ2-1 and V is TRBV5-1; no clear D. TRBJ2-7 matches the DNA end more closely, so the J call is doubtful. The CDR3 is 14 residues long. CDR1 is SGHRS and CDR2 is YFSETQ in the germline V gene.

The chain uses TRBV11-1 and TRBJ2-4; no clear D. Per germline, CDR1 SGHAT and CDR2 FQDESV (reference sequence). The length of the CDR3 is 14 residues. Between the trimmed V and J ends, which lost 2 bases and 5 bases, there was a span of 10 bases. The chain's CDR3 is CASSLNVAENIQYF. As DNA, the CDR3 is TGTGCCAGCAGCTTAAATGTGGCGGAAAACATTCAGTACTTC.

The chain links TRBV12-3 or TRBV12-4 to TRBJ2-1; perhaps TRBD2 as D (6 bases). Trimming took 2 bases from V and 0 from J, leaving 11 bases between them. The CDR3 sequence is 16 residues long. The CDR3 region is CASSLMGGSSYNEQFF. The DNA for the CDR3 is TGTGCCAGCAGTTTAATGGGGGGTAGCTCCTACAATGAGCAGTTCTTC.

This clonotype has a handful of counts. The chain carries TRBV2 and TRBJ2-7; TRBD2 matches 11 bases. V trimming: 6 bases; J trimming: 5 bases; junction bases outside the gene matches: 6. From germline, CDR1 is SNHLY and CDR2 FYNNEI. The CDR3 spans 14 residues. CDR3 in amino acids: CASSRLAGSDEQYF. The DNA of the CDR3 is TGTGCCAGCAGCCGACTAGCGGGATCGGACGAGCAGTACTTC.

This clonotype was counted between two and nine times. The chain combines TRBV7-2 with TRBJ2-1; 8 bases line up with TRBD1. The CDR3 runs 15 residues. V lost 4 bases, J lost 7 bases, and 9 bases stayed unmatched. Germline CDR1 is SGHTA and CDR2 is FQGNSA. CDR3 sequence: CASSSDRGSWNEQFF. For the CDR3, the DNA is TGTGCCAGCAGCTCTGACAGGGGATCTTGGAATGAGCAGTTCTTC. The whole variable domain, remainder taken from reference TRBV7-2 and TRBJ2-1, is GAGVSQSPSNKVTEKGKDVELRCDPISGHTALYWYRQSLGQGLEFLIYFQGNSAPDKSGLPSDRFSAERTGGSVSTLTIQRTQQEDSAVYLCASSSDRGSWNEQFFGPGTRLTVL.

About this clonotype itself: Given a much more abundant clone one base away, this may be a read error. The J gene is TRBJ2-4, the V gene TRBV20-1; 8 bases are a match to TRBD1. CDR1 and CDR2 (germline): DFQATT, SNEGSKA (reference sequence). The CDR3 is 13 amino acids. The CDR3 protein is CSARGQAKNIRYF. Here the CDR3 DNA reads TGCAGTGCTAGGGGACAGGCCAAAAACATTCGGTACTTC.

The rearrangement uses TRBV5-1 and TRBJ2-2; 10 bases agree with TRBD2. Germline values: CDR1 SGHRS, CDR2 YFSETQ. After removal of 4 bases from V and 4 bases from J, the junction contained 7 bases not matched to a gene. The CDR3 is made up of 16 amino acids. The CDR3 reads CASSVPSGGTTGELFF. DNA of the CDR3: TGCGCCAGCAGCGTGCCTAGCGGGGGAACCACCGGGGAGCTGTTTTTT. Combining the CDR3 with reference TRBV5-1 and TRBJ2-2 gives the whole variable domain KAGVTQTPRYLIKTRGQQVTLSCSPISGHRSVSWYQQTPGQGLQFLFEYFSETQRNKGNFPGRFSGRQFSNSRSEMNVSTLELGDSALYLCASSVPSGGTTGELFFGEGSRLTVL.

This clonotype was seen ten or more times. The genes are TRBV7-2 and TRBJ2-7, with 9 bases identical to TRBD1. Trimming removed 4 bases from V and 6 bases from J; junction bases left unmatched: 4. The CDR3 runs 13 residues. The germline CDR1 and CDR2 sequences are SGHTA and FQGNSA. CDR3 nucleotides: TGTGCCAGCAGCTCATCGGGACAGGGCGAGCAGTACTTC. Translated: CASSSSGQGEQYF.

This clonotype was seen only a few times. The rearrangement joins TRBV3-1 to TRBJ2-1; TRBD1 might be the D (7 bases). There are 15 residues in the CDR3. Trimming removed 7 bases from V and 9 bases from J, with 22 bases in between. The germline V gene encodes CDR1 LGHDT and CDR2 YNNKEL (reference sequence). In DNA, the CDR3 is TGTGCCAGCACCCCAGGGGGGTACGGCAATGGTGAGCAGTTCTTC. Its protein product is CASTPGGYGNGEQFF.

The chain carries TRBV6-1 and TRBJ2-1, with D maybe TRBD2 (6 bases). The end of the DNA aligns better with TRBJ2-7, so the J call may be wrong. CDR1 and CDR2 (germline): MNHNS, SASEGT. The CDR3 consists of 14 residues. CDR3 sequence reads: CASSEAGGVYEQYF. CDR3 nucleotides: TGTGCCAGCAGTGAAGCGGGGGGAGTTTACGAGCAGTACTTC.

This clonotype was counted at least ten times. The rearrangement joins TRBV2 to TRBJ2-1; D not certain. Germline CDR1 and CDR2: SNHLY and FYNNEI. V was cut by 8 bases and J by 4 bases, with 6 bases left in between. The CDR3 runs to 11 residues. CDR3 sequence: CASQSYNEQFF. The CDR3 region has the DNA TGTGCCAGCCAAAGTTACAATGAGCAGTTCTTC.

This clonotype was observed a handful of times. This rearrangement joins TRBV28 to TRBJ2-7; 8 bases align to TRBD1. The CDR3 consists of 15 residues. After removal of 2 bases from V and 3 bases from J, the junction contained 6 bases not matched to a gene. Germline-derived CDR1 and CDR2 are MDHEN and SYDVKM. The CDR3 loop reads CASSLPGQVSYEQYF. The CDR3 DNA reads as TGTGCCAGCAGTTTACCGGGACAGGTCAGCTACGAGCAGTACTTC. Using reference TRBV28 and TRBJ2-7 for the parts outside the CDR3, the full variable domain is DVKVTQSSRYLVKRTGEKVFLECVQDMDHENMFWYRQDPGLGLRLIYFSYDVKMKEKGDIPEGYSVSREKKERFSLILESASTNQTSMYLCASSLPGQVSYEQYFGPGTRLTVT.

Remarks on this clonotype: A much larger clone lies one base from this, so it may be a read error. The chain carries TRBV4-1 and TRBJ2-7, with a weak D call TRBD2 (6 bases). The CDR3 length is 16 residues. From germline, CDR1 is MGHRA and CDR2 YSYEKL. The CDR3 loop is CASSRSGDHSSYERYF. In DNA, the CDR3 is TGCGCCAGCAGCCGTTCGGGGGACCATAGCTCCTACGAGCGGTACTTC.

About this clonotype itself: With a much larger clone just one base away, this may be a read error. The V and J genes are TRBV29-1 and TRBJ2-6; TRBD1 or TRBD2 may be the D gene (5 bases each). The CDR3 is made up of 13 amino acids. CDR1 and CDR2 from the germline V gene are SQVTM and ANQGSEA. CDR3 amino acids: CSVRETGANVPTF. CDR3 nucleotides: TGCAGCGTCAGGGAGACTGGGGCCAACGTCCCGACTTTC.

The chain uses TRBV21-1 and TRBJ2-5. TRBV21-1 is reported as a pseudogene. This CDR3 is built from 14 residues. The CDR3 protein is CASSKAETNGSWYF. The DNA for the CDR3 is TGTGCCAGCAGCAAGGCGGAAACAAATGGATCATGGTACTTC.

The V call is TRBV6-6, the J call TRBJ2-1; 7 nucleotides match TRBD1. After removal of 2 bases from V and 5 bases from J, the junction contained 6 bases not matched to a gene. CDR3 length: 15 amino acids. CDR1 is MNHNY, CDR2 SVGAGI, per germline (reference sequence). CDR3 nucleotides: TGTGCCAGCAGTTACCCGACAGGGTTGGACAATGAGCAGTTCTTC. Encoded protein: CASSYPTGLDNEQFF.

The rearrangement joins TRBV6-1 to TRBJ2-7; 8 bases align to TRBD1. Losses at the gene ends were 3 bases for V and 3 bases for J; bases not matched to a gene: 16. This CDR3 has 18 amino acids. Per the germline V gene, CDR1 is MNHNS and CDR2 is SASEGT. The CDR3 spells CASSDTGETGVPSYEQYF. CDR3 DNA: TGTGCCAGCAGTGATACTGGAGAGACAGGGGTACCAAGCTACGAGCAGTACTTC.

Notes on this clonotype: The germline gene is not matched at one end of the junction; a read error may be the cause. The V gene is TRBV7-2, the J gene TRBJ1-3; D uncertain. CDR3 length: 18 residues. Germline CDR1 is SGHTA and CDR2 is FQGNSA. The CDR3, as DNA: TGTGCCATCAGCTTAGACTTATTAGGCGCGCCCTCTGGAAACACCATATATTTT. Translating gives CAISLDLLGAPSGNTIYF.

The CDR3 sequence: CSVEAASGGAMGTDTQYF. The CDR3, as DNA: TGCAGCGTTGAAGCTGCTAGCGGGGGGGCGATGGGCACAGATACGCAGTATTTT. V gene TRBV29-1 combines with J gene TRBJ2-3, with TRBD2 matching 12 bases. Germline assignment: CDR1 SQVTM and CDR2 ANQGSEA. The CDR3 length is 18 residues. The junction had 9 bases not matched to a gene; V was cut back by 1 base and J by 1 base.

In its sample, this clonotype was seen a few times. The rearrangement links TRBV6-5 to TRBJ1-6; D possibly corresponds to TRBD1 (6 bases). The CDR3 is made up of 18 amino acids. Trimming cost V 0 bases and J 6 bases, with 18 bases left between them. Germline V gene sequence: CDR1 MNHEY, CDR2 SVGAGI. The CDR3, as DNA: TGTGCCAGCAGTTACTCGATGACCTGGGACACCACTAATTCACCCCTCCACTTT. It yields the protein CASSYSMTWDTTNSPLHF.

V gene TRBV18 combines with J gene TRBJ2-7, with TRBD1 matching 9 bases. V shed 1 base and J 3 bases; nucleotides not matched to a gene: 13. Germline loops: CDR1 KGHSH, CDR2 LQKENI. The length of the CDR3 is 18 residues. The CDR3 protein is CASSPLSGTGRSIYEQYF. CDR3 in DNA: TGTGCCAGCTCACCACTTTCCGGGACAGGGCGCAGTATCTACGAGCAGTACTTC.

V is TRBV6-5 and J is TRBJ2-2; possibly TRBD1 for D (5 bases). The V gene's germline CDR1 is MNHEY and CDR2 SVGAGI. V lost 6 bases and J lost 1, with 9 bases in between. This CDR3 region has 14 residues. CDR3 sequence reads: CASRSTENTGELFF. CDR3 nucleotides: TGTGCCAGCAGATCGACAGAGAACACCGGGGAGCTGTTTTTT.

The CDR3 region has the DNA TGCGCCAGCAGCGTACAAACAGGTACCTATGGCTACACCTTC. Its protein product is CASSVQTGTYGYTF. This rearrangement joins TRBV4-3 to TRBJ1-2; possible D gene TRBD1, 5 bases. CDR3 size: 14 residues. Trimming stripped 5 bases from V and 4 bases from J, with 14 bases between. In germline, CDR1 is LGHNA, CDR2 YSLEER.

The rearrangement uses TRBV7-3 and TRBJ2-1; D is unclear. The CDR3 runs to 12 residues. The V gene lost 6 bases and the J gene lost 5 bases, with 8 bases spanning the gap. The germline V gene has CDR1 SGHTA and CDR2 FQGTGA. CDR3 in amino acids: CASRGYNNEQFF. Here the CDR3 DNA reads TGTGCCAGCAGGGGCTATAACAATGAGCAGTTCTTC.

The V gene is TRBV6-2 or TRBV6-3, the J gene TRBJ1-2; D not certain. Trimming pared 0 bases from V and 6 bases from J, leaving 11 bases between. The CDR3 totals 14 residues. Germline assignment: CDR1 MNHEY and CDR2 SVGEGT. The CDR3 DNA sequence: TGTGCCAGCAGTTACTCGGGCAGCCCCAATGGCTACACCTTC. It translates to CASSYSGSPNGYTF.

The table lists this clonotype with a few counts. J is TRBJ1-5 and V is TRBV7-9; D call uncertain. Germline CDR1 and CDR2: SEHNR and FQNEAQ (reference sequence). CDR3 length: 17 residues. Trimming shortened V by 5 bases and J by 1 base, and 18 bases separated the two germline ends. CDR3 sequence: CASSNYYSYESNQPQHF. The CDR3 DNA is TGTGCCAGCAGCAACTACTACAGCTACGAAAGCAATCAGCCCCAGCATTTT.

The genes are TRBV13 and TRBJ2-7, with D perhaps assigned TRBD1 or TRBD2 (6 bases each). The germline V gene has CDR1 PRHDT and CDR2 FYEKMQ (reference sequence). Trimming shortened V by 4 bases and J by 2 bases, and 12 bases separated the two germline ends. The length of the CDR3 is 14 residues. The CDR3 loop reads CASSSRGRPYEQYF. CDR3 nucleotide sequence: TGTGCCAGCAGCTCAAGGGGGAGGCCCTACGAGCAGTACTTC.

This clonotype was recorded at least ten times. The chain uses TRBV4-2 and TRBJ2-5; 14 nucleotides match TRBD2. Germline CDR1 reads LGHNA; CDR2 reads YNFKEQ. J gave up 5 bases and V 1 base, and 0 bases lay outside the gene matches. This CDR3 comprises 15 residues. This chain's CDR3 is CASSQGTSGRETQYF. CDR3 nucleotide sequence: TGTGCCAGCAGCCAAGGGACTAGCGGGAGGGAGACCCAGTACTTC.